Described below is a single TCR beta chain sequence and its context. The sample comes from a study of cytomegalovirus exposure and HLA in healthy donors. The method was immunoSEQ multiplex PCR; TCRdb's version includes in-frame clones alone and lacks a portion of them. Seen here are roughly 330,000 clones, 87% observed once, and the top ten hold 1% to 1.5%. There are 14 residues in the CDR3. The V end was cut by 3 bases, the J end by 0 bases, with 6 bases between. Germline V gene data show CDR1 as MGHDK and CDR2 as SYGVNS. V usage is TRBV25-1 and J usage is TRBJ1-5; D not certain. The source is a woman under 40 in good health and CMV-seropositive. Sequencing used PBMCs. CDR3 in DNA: TGTGCCAGCAGTGACACTTATAGCAATCAGCCCCAGCATTTT. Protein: CASSDTYSNQPQHF. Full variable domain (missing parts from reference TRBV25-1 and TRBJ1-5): EADIYQTPRYLVIGTGKKITLECSQTMGHDKMYWYQQDPGMELHLIHYSYGVNSTEKGDLSSESTVSRIRTEHFPLTLESARPSHTSQYLCASSDTYSNQPQHFGDGTRLSIL.